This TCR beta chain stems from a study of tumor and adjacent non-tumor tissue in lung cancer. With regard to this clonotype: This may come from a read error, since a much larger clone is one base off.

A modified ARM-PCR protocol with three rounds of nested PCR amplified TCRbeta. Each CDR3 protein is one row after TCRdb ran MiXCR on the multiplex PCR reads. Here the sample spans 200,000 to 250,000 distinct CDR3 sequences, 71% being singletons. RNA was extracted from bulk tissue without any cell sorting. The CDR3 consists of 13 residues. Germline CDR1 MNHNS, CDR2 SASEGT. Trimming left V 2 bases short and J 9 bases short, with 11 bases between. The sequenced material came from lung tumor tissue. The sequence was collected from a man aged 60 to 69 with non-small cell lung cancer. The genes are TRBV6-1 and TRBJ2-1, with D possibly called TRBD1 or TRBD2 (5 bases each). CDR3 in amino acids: CASSEWDGVEQFF. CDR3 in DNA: TGTGCCAGCAGTGAATGGGACGGGGTTGAGCAGTTCTTC.